This T cell receptor beta chain was found in a study of cytomegalovirus exposure and HLA in healthy donors. Across the study: Most genotyped donors, over 70% of more than 300, had Caucasian-associated genetic ancestry. Study-wide points: After further analysis at a later stage, around 17,000 TCR beta sequences were associated with HLA alleles at 0.05 false discovery rate.

With regard to this clone: Its antigen is not known.

It was with 60 Vbeta and 13 Jbeta primers that the PCR ran. The authors' processing: The count from a later analysis was some 81 million unique TCR beta chains, 9 million to 12 million of them shared. TCRdb keeps only in-frame clones here, not all; method: immunoSEQ multiplex PCR. V and J calls and clone size are those listed in that table; D and trimming were worked out from the DNA. The sample holds fewer than 120,000 clones, 76% seen once. Losses at the gene ends were 4 bases for V and 2 bases for J; bases not matched to a gene: 8. Germline values: CDR1 SGHRS, CDR2 YFSETQ. The length of the CDR3 is 15 residues.

This TCR was sampled from a man younger than 45 in good health and CMV-seropositive. This chain links TRBV5-1 with TRBJ1-2, with TRBD1 identical over 7 bases. What was sequenced was PBMCs. CDR3 sequence reads: CASSVGQLVNYGYTF. CDR3 nucleotide sequence: TGCGCCAGCAGCGTGGGACAGTTAGTAAACTATGGCTACACCTTC.